This is a list of T cell receptor beta chains from one sample in a study of early T cells in non-severe SARS-CoV-2 infection. Each CDR3 protein gets one entry after TCRdb re-called the 5' RACE reads with MiXCR. Of over 70,000 distinct CDR3 sequences in the sample, under 15% were seen once. Source material: whole blood. These receptors were taken from an adult who was a healthcare worker with PCR-confirmed SARS-CoV-2 infection or an uninfected control (not recorded which). Each CDR3 is given with its conserved first and last residue. Each record gives: CDR3 protein, CDR3 DNA, V gene, D gene, clone size, J gene. A D gene is named only where the DNA matches it firmly. Only some rows state a clone size, as once, few, many or a class for expanded clones.

CDR3 protein: CSVDPGRNTEAFF
CDR3 DNA: TGCAGCGTTGACCCCGGCCGGAACACTGAAGCTTTCTTT
V gene: TRBV29-1
D gene: -
clone size: -
J gene: TRBJ1-1

CDR3 protein: CASSIGQSNSPLHF
CDR3 DNA: TGTGCCAGCAGCATCGGACAGAGTAATTCACCCCTCCACTTT
V gene: TRBV9
D gene: -
clone size: -
J gene: TRBJ1-6

CDR3 protein: CASSPTRVRGSLNTQYF
CDR3 DNA: TGTGCCAGCAGCCCCACCCGGGTGCGCGGGAGTTTAAATACGCAGTATTTT
V gene: TRBV7-6
D gene: TRBD2
clone size: -
J gene: TRBJ2-3

CDR3 protein: CASSLGGKAGANVLTF
CDR3 DNA: TGCGCCAGCAGCTTGGGAGGGAAAGCTGGGGCCAACGTCCTGACTTTC
V gene: TRBV5-1
D gene: -
clone size: -
J gene: TRBJ2-6

CDR3 protein: CSASLHRELHF
CDR3 DNA: TGCAGTGCTAGCCTTCACAGGGAGTTGCACTTC
V gene: TRBV20-1
D gene: -
clone size: -
J gene: TRBJ2-7

CDR3 protein: CATRSRLNTGELFF
CDR3 DNA: TGTGCCACCAGAAGTAGGTTGAACACCGGGGAGCTGTTTTTT
V gene: TRBV24-1
D gene: -
clone size: -
J gene: TRBJ2-2

CDR3 protein: CASSQDYGARSDGYTF
CDR3 DNA: TGCGCCAGCAGCCAAGATTATGGGGCGCGGTCGGATGGCTACACCTTC
V gene: TRBV4-1
D gene: -
clone size: -
J gene: TRBJ1-2

CDR3 protein: CATSRYGQPLNIQYF
CDR3 DNA: TGTGCCACCAGCAGGTATGGACAGCCCCTCAACATTCAGTACTTC
V gene: TRBV15
D gene: -
clone size: many
J gene: TRBJ2-4

CDR3 protein: CASVPDRAAGELFF
CDR3 DNA: TGTGCCAGCGTACCGGACAGGGCGGCCGGGGAGCTGTTTTTT
V gene: TRBV2
D gene: TRBD1
clone size: few
J gene: TRBJ2-2

CDR3 protein: CASSLAGTSGSGEQFF
CDR3 DNA: TGTGCCAGCAGTTTAGCCGGGACTAGCGGGAGTGGGGAGCAGTTCTTC
V gene: TRBV28
D gene: TRBD2
clone size: few
J gene: TRBJ2-1

CDR3 protein: CASSLAGLAGGWGNEQFF
CDR3 DNA: TGTGCCAGCAGTTTAGCTGGACTAGCGGGGGGTTGGGGCAATGAGCAGTTCTTC
V gene: TRBV12-3/TRBV12-4
D gene: TRBD2
clone size: -
J gene: TRBJ2-1

CDR3 protein: CASRYSIWTGGADTQYF
CDR3 DNA: TGTGCCAGCAGATACTCGATTTGGACAGGGGGCGCGGATACGCAGTATTTT
V gene: TRBV6-5
D gene: TRBD1
clone size: -
J gene: TRBJ2-3

CDR3 protein: CASSLAQVRNGYTF
CDR3 DNA: TGTGCCAGCAGCTTAGCCCAAGTTCGGAATGGCTACACCTTC
V gene: TRBV11-2
D gene: -
clone size: -
J gene: TRBJ1-2

CDR3 protein: CASSLVAQGEGTDTQYF
CDR3 DNA: TGTGCCAGCAGCTTAGTTGCCCAGGGGGAAGGGACAGATACGCAGTATTTT
V gene: TRBV11-2
D gene: TRBD1
clone size: few
J gene: TRBJ2-3

CDR3 protein: CSVEDHLGGRSETQYF
CDR3 DNA: TGCAGCGTTGAAGATCATCTGGGGGGGCGCTCAGAGACCCAGTACTTC
V gene: TRBV29-1
D gene: -
clone size: many
J gene: TRBJ2-5

CDR3 protein: CASRKNRGHTEAFF
CDR3 DNA: TGTGCCAGCAGAAAAAACAGGGGGCACACTGAAGCTTTCTTT
V gene: TRBV6-1
D gene: TRBD1
clone size: -
J gene: TRBJ1-1

CDR3 protein: CASSQGPQTEAFF
CDR3 DNA: TGCGCCAGCAGCCAAGGCCCCCAAACTGAAGCTTTCTTT
V gene: TRBV4-1
D gene: -
clone size: -
J gene: TRBJ1-1

CDR3 protein: CASGPEGYNEQFF
CDR3 DNA: TGTGCCAGTGGACCGGAGGGTTACAATGAGCAGTTCTTC
V gene: TRBV2
D gene: -
clone size: -
J gene: TRBJ2-1

CDR3 protein: CASSMDRVEAETQYF
CDR3 DNA: TGTGCCAGCAGCATGGACCGAGTAGAGGCAGAGACCCAGTACTTC
V gene: TRBV3-1
D gene: -
clone size: -
J gene: TRBJ2-5

CDR3 protein: CASSLRGSTDEQYF
CDR3 DNA: TGTGCCAGCAGCTTGAGAGGGAGTACGGACGAGCAGTACTTC
V gene: TRBV11-2
D gene: -
clone size: -
J gene: TRBJ2-7

CDR3 protein: CSVEDEGGGQPQHF
CDR3 DNA: TGCAGCGTTGAAGATGAGGGGGGCGGTCAGCCCCAGCATTTT
V gene: TRBV29-1
D gene: -
clone size: -
J gene: TRBJ1-5

CDR3 protein: CASSHTPRAGNGYTF
CDR3 DNA: TGCGCCAGCAGCCACACCCCAAGAGCAGGCAACGGCTACACCTTC
V gene: TRBV4-1
D gene: -
clone size: few
J gene: TRBJ1-2

CDR3 protein: CASSPLTGQETQYF
CDR3 DNA: TGTGCCAGCAGTCCGCTGACAGGCCAAGAGACCCAGTACTTC
V gene: TRBV28
D gene: -
clone size: many
J gene: TRBJ2-5

CDR3 protein: CSARDVDNLNEQYF
CDR3 DNA: TGCAGTGCTAGAGACGTGGACAACCTGAACGAGCAGTACTTC
V gene: TRBV20-1
D gene: -
clone size: -
J gene: TRBJ2-7

CDR3 protein: CASSPTHSRGTEAFF
CDR3 DNA: TGTGCCAGCAGCCCGACCCACTCCCGGGGCACTGAAGCTTTCTTT
V gene: TRBV9
D gene: -
clone size: few
J gene: TRBJ1-1

CDR3 protein: CASSQKRSGIYNEQFF
CDR3 DNA: TGTGCCAGCAGCCAGAAACGCAGCGGGATATACAATGAGCAGTTCTTC
V gene: TRBV7-3
D gene: TRBD2
clone size: few
J gene: TRBJ2-1

CDR3 protein: CASSLDMAGDGYNEQFF
CDR3 DNA: TGTGCCAGCAGTTTGGATATGGCGGGAGACGGCTACAATGAGCAGTTCTTC
V gene: TRBV12-3/TRBV12-4
D gene: TRBD2
clone size: few
J gene: TRBJ2-1

CDR3 protein: CASSISAEGAWGNTIYF
CDR3 DNA: TGTGCCAGCAGTATATCGGCGGAAGGGGCGTGGGGAAACACCATATATTTT
V gene: TRBV11-2
D gene: -
clone size: -
J gene: TRBJ1-3

CDR3 protein: CASSLSGITDTQYF
CDR3 DNA: TGTGCCAGTAGCCTCAGCGGAATCACAGATACGCAGTATTTT
V gene: TRBV19
D gene: -
clone size: -
J gene: TRBJ2-3

CDR3 protein: CASSPGNTVSGNTIYF
CDR3 DNA: TGTGCCAGCAGCCCAGGGAACACCGTCTCTGGAAACACCATATATTTT
V gene: TRBV14
D gene: -
clone size: few
J gene: TRBJ1-3

CDR3 protein: CATSDSTDSSTDTQYF
CDR3 DNA: TGTGCCACCAGTGATTCGACAGACAGTAGCACAGATACGCAGTATTTT
V gene: TRBV24-1
D gene: -
clone size: -
J gene: TRBJ2-3

CDR3 protein: CASRSGRLDKNIQYF
CDR3 DNA: TGTGCCAGCAGATCCGGGAGGCTCGACAAAAACATTCAGTACTTC
V gene: TRBV6-8
D gene: TRBD2
clone size: few
J gene: TRBJ2-4

CDR3 protein: CASSPLVGTGSNEQFF
CDR3 DNA: TGTGCCAGCAGCCCACTCGTAGGAACAGGGAGCAATGAGCAGTTCTTC
V gene: TRBV11-2
D gene: -
clone size: few
J gene: TRBJ2-1

CDR3 protein: CSAISRIRLNNEQFF
CDR3 DNA: TGCAGTGCTATAAGCAGGATTCGACTAAACAATGAGCAGTTCTTC
V gene: TRBV20-1
D gene: -
clone size: many
J gene: TRBJ2-1

CDR3 protein: CASSRTGEGEQYF
CDR3 DNA: TGTGCCAGCAGCCGGACAGGGGAGGGAGAGCAGTACTTC
V gene: TRBV6-5
D gene: TRBD1
clone size: few
J gene: TRBJ2-7

CDR3 protein: CASSYGQTTYNEQFF
CDR3 DNA: TGTGCCAGCAGTTACGGCCAGACGACCTACAATGAGCAGTTCTTC
V gene: TRBV6-5
D gene: -
clone size: -
J gene: TRBJ2-1

CDR3 protein: CASSPRGQDGNTIYF
CDR3 DNA: TGCGCCAGCAGTCCCAGGGGGCAGGATGGAAACACCATATATTTT
V gene: TRBV5-1
D gene: TRBD1
clone size: few
J gene: TRBJ1-3

CDR3 protein: CASKLAGVSTGELFF
CDR3 DNA: TGTGCCAGCAAACTAGCGGGAGTCAGCACCGGGGAGCTGTTTTTT
V gene: TRBV28
D gene: TRBD2
clone size: -
J gene: TRBJ2-2

CDR3 protein: CASSPTVSDEQYF
CDR3 DNA: TGTGCCAGTAGTCCGACAGTTTCCGACGAGCAGTACTTC
V gene: TRBV19
D gene: -
clone size: few
J gene: TRBJ2-7

CDR3 protein: CASSSRANTGELFF
CDR3 DNA: TGTGCCAGTAGTTCCCGGGCGAACACCGGGGAGCTGTTTTTT
V gene: TRBV19
D gene: -
clone size: -
J gene: TRBJ2-2

CDR3 protein: CASSPRGVLNTEAFF
CDR3 DNA: TGTGCCAGCAGTCCCCGCGGGGTCTTGAACACTGAAGCTTTCTTT
V gene: TRBV6-6
D gene: -
clone size: few
J gene: TRBJ1-1

CDR3 protein: CATSESGSEGRNEQFF
CDR3 DNA: TGTGCCACCAGTGAGAGCGGGAGTGAAGGGAGGAATGAGCAGTTCTTC
V gene: TRBV24-1
D gene: TRBD2
clone size: -
J gene: TRBJ2-1

CDR3 protein: CSLGEADTQYF
CDR3 DNA: TGCAGCCTAGGCGAGGCAGATACGCAGTATTTT
V gene: TRBV29-1
D gene: -
clone size: -
J gene: TRBJ2-3

CDR3 protein: CASSVDAGDSPLHF
CDR3 DNA: TGTGCCAGCAGTGTGGACGCTGGGGATTCACCCCTCCACTTT
V gene: TRBV6-4
D gene: -
clone size: -
J gene: TRBJ1-6

CDR3 protein: CASSPSFEQYF
CDR3 DNA: TGTGCCAGCAGCCCGAGTTTCGAGCAGTACTTC
V gene: TRBV7-9
D gene: -
clone size: medium-sized
J gene: TRBJ2-7

CDR3 protein: CASSSPAGIRSSYNEQFF
CDR3 DNA: TGCGCCAGCAGCTCTCCAGCGGGCATTAGGAGCTCCTACAATGAGCAGTTCTTC
V gene: TRBV5-1
D gene: -
clone size: many
J gene: TRBJ2-1

CDR3 protein: CASRGVTGELFF
CDR3 DNA: TGTGCCAGCAGGGGTGTCACCGGGGAGCTGTTTTTT
V gene: TRBV12-3/TRBV12-4
D gene: -
clone size: -
J gene: TRBJ2-2

CDR3 protein: CASTKGTRPLHF
CDR3 DNA: TGTGCCAGCACCAAAGGGACCCGACCCCTCCACTTT
V gene: TRBV28
D gene: -
clone size: many
J gene: TRBJ1-6

CDR3 protein: CASRLGLLSNQPQHF
CDR3 DNA: TGTGCAAGTCGCTTAGGGCTTCTTAGCAATCAGCCCCAGCATTTT
V gene: TRBV12-2
D gene: -
clone size: few
J gene: TRBJ1-5

CDR3 protein: CASSFLPRLAGDNEQFF
CDR3 DNA: TGTGCCAGCAGTTTTCTCCCTAGACTAGCGGGAGATAATGAGCAGTTCTTC
V gene: TRBV27
D gene: TRBD2
clone size: -
J gene: TRBJ2-1

CDR3 protein: CASSPPNADRRAEAFF
CDR3 DNA: TGTGCCAGCTCACCACCGAATGCAGATCGAAGGGCTGAAGCTTTCTTT
V gene: TRBV18
D gene: -
clone size: -
J gene: TRBJ1-1

CDR3 protein: CASSFGTSGSYEQYF
CDR3 DNA: TGTGCCAGCAGTTTCGGGACTAGCGGATCCTACGAGCAGTACTTC
V gene: TRBV28
D gene: TRBD2
clone size: many
J gene: TRBJ2-7

CDR3 protein: CASRQGSGNTIYF
CDR3 DNA: TGTGCCAGCCGACAGGGATCCGGAAACACCATATATTTT
V gene: TRBV18
D gene: TRBD1
clone size: few
J gene: TRBJ1-3

CDR3 protein: CASSSPGGGRSSYNEQFF
CDR3 DNA: TGTGCCAGCAGCTCGCCGGGGGGCGGGAGGTCCTCCTACAATGAGCAGTTCTTC
V gene: TRBV7-2
D gene: TRBD2
clone size: few
J gene: TRBJ2-1

CDR3 protein: CASSAGNPGTEAFF
CDR3 DNA: TGTGCCAGCAGCGCGGGTAACCCGGGCACTGAAGCTTTCTTT
V gene: TRBV9
D gene: -
clone size: many
J gene: TRBJ1-1